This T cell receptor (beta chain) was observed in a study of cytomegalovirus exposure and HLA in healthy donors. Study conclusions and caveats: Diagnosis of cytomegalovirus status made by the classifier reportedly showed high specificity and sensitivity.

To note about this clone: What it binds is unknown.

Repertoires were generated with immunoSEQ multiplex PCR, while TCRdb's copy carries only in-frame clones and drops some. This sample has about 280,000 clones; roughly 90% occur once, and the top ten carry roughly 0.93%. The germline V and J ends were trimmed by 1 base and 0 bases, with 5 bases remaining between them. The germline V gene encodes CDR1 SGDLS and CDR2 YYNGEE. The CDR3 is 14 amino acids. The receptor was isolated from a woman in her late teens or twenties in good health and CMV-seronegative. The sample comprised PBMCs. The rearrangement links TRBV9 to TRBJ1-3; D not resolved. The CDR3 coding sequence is TGTGCCAGCAGCGTACGGAGCTCTGGAAACACCATATATTTT. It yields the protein CASSVRSSGNTIYF.